A single T cell receptor beta chain is shown here with its context. The antigen is not known. This entry is derived from a study of shared clonotypes between healthy human individuals. Whole-study results and caveats: The researchers took only blood, and tissue repertoires probably look different. Genetic and exposure-history diversity was limited by the small donor number. With four donors compared, approximately 5% of naive CD4 clonotypes were shared.

The table came from immunoSEQ multiplex PCR; TCRdb's copy has only in-frame clones and leaves some out. The table lists over 950,000 clones, approximately 80% of them singletons, with more than 0.85% in the top ten. Sequencing was carried out using memory CD4+ T cells from PBMCs. Noted subset: CD45RA-negative fraction. This receptor was obtained from a man aged 18 to 29 in good health. Some clones in this sample may be carry-over from other donors' samples.

Here the CDR3 DNA reads TGTGCCAGCAGTTCCCCGGGGGGGACAGGGGCCTACGAGCAGTACTTC. Its protein is CASSSPGGTGAYEQYF. The V and J genes are TRBV28 and TRBJ2-7; 10 nucleotides agree with TRBD1. From germline, CDR1 is MDHEN and CDR2 SYDVKM. V lost 4 bases and J lost 2; bases outside the gene matches: 8. CDR3 length: 16 residues.